This T cell receptor (beta chain) originates from a study of T cells in Graves' hyperthyroidism and ophthalmopathy. Across the study: The blood sample was taken at first diagnosis, before treatment began.

RNA transcripts provided the source from which TCR beta CDR3 regions were amplified. Researchers ran a first-round RT-PCR on the TCR CDR3 using the HTBI primer set. TCRdb reprocessed the multiplex PCR reads with MiXCR, giving one entry per CDR3 protein. The data hold roughly 290,000 distinct CDR3 sequences, with 13% observed a single time. Study-wide results and limits: In the blood, most expanded thyroid clonotypes above 0.001 appeared as well. Researchers report that a 13 V-J model separated ophthalmopathy from stable hyperthyroidism.

The CDR3 sequence is 16 residues long. Germline V gene data show CDR1 as LGHNT and CDR2 as FRNRAP. V lost 0 bases and J lost 4, with 12 bases in between. These patients, aged 18 to 65, had recently diagnosed hyperthyroidism lasting under 2 months. This clonotype was recorded many times. Its antigen is undetermined. The V and J genes are TRBV12-5 and TRBJ2-2; the D gene is possibly TRBD1 (5 bases). The sequenced sample was blood. The sequence was collected from a woman in her twenties or thirties with Graves' hyperthyroidism that later progressed to Graves' ophthalmopathy. CDR3 in DNA: TGTGCTAGTGGTTTGGTATCCCCCAGGGCCACCGGGGAGCTGTTTTTT. Its translation is CASGLVSPRATGELFF.